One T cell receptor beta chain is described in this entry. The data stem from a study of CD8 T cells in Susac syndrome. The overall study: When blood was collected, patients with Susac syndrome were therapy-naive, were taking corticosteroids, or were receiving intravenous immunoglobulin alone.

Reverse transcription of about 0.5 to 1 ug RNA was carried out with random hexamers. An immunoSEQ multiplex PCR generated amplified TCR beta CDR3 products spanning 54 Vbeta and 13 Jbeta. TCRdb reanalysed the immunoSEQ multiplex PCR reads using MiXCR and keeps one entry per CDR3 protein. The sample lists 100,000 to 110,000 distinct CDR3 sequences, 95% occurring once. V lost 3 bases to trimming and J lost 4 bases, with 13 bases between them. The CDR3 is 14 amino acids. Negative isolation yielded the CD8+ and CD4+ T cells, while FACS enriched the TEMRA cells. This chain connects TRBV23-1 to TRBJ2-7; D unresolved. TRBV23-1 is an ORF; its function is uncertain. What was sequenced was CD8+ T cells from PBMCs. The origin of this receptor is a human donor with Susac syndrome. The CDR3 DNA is TGCGCCAGCAGTCACCCCTTTTACCCGTACGAGCAGTACTTC. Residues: CASSHPFYPYEQYF.